This TCR beta chain was observed in a study of T cells in Graves' hyperthyroidism and ophthalmopathy. Study background: Sampling of peripheral blood happened at initial diagnosis, prior to any treatment. Study conclusions and caveats: Expanded thyroid clonotypes (above 0.001) were mostly also found in blood.

Using roughly 9.4 ml of fresh peripheral blood, PBMCs were prepared. Many counts were recorded for this clonotype. The antigen remains undetermined. Amplified TCR beta CDR3 regions derived from RNA transcripts. A first-round RT-PCR of the TCR CDR3 used the HTBI primer set. MiXCR, applied by TCRdb to the multiplex PCR reads, yields one record per CDR3 protein. The table records about 500,000 distinct CDR3 sequences, 15% to 20% of them present only once. Sequenced input: blood. This receptor was identified in a woman aged 18-29 years with Graves' ophthalmopathy.

For the CDR3, the DNA is TGTGCCAGCAGCTTATCACGAGAGCAGTACTTC. Encoded protein: CASSLSREQYF. The chain joins TRBV7-2 to TRBJ2-7; D is undetermined. Germline CDR1 reads SGHTA; CDR2 reads FQGNSA. The CDR3 is made up of 11 amino acids. V dropped 2 bases and J dropped 7 bases, with 6 bases sitting between them.